The next 4 T cell receptor beta chains were all read from a single sample in a study of OX40 agonist ivuxolimab in advanced cancers. The protocol was immunoSEQ multiplex PCR, while the TCRdb copy is restricted to in-frame clones and leaves out a portion. This sample has about 73,000 clones, with 90% found just once. This specimen consisted of CD4+ or CD8+ T cells sorted from blood, obtained in a trial of the OX40 agonist ivuxolimab. The source is an adult with an advanced solid tumor such as melanoma, head and neck, liver or kidney cancer.

This clone was seen only once. The chain uses TRBV14 and TRBJ2-1; 7 positions match TRBD2. CDR3 length: 16 amino acids. Trimming at V came to 1 base and at J to 9 bases, leaving 12 bases not matched to a gene. CDR1 is SGHDN, CDR2 FVKESK, per germline. CDR3 nucleotide sequence: TGTGCCAGCAGCCAAGTGTTTGTGGCTAGCGGCGTTGAGCAGTTCTTC. Amino acids: CASSQVFVASGVEQFF.

The V and J genes are TRBV30 and TRBJ2-4; TRBD1 aligns across 10 bases. The CDR3 has 15 residues. Germline CDR1 GTSNPN, CDR2 SVGIG (reference sequence). The ends lost 5 bases at V and 3 bases at J; junction bases unmatched: 7. The CDR3 loop reads CAWGGTGAIKNIQYF. As DNA, the CDR3 is TGTGCCTGGGGGGGGACAGGGGCCATCAAAAACATTCAGTACTTC. The full variable domain, its missing parts supplied by reference TRBV30 and TRBJ2-4, is SQTIHQWPATLVQPVGSPLSLECTVEGTSNPNLYWYRQAAGRGLQLLFYSVGIGQISSEVPQNLSASRPQDRQFILSSKKLLLSDSGFYLCAWGGTGAIKNIQYFGAGTRLSVL.

The genes are TRBV2 and TRBJ1-4; unclear D gene. Germline V lookup: CDR1 SNHLY, CDR2 FYNNEI. Trimming stripped 8 bases from V and 7 bases from J, with 14 bases between. This CDR3 spans 13 amino acids. DNA for the CDR3: TGTGCCAGCCATATCAACCGGGGTGAAAAACTGTTTTTT. This translates into CASHINRGEKLFF.

V is TRBV5-1 and J is TRBJ2-7; maybe TRBD2 (6 bases). CDR3 size: 17 residues. Trimming left V 0 bases short and J 5 bases short, with 21 bases between. Germline loops: CDR1 SGHRS, CDR2 YFSETQ. The CDR3 is CASSLGRLAGRVDEQYF. CDR3 in DNA: TGCGCCAGCAGCTTGGGACGGCTCGCGGGACGGGTCGACGAGCAGTACTTC.